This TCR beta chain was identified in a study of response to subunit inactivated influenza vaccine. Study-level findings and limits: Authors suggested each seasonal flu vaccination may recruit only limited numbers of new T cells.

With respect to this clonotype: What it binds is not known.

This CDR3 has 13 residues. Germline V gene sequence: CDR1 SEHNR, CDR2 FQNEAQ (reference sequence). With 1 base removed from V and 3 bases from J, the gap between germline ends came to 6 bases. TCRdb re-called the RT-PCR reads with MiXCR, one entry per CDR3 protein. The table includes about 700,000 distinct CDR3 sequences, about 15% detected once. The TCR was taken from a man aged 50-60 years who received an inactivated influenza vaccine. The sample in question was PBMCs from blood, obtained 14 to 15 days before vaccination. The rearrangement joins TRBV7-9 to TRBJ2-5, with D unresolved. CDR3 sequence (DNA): TGTGCCAGCAGCTTAGAAGTAGAAGAGACCCAGTACTTC. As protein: CASSLEVEETQYF.